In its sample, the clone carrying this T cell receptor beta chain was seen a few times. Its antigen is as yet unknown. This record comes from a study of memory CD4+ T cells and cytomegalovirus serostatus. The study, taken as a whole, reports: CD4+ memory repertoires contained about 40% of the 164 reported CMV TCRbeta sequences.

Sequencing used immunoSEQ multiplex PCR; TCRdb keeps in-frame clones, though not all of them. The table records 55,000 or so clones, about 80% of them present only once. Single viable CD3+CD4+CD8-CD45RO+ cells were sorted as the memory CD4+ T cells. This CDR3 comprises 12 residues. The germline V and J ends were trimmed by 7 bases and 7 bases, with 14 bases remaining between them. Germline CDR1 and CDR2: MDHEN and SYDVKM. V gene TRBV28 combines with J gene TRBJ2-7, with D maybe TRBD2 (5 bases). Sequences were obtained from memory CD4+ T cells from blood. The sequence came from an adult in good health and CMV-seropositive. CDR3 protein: CASMGWRLEQYF. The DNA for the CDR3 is TGTGCCAGCATGGGGTGGAGGCTTGAGCAGTACTTC.